This T cell receptor (beta chain) was identified in a study of response to subunit inactivated influenza vaccine. The study, taken as a whole, reports: Only a handful of new T cells, the authors suggested, are recruited with each seasonal influenza vaccination.

This CDR3 contains 15 residues. V was pared by 3 bases and J by 5 bases, with 9 bases of the junction left unmatched. CDR1 is SGHRS, CDR2 YFSETQ, per germline. Concerning this clonotype: Its target is not known.

MiXCR, run by TCRdb on the RT-PCR reads, gives a single entry per CDR3 protein. The top ten hold 11% of the sample, which has a few hundred thousand distinct CDR3 sequences, around 15% seen once. The rearrangement links TRBV5-1 to TRBJ2-5; 8 bases match TRBD2. This specimen consisted of PBMCs from blood, obtained about 11 days after vaccination. The receptor was derived from a man aged 50 to 59 who received an inactivated influenza vaccine. For the CDR3, the DNA is TGCGCCAGCAGCTCCGGGGGGGGCAGCGGTGAGACCCAGTACTTC. Its protein is CASSSGGGSGETQYF.